These 28 T cell receptor beta chains originate from one sample sequenced in a study of human T cells and chemical hapten exposure. The total RNA was obtained from whole blood that was not fractionated. TCRdb analysed the 5' RACE reads with MiXCR anew, one entry per CDR3 protein. The data contain 120,000 to 150,000 distinct CDR3 sequences, around 4.1% of them singletons. These receptors all stem from a female donor in good health.

This clonotype has ten or more counts. V and J are TRBV14 and TRBJ2-7, with D possibly TRBD1 on 6 matching bases. The CDR3 runs to 12 residues. Germline CDR1 is SGHDN and CDR2 is FVKESK. Trimming pared 4 bases from V and 3 bases from J, leaving 7 bases between. The CDR3 region has the DNA TGTGCCAGCAGCCCGGGACACTACGAGCAGTACTTC. Translating gives CASSPGHYEQYF.

This clonotype came up many times. The V and J genes are TRBV12-3 or TRBV12-4 and TRBJ2-5, with D perhaps given as TRBD1 or TRBD2 (5 bases each). This CDR3 region has 18 residues. The V gene lost 2 bases and the J gene lost 1 base, with 20 bases spanning the gap. CDR3 nucleotide sequence: TGTGCCAGCAGTTTACAATTCGGGGCAGGGTCGCCCCAAGAGACCCAGTACTTC. It encodes CASSLQFGAGSPQETQYF.

This clonotype was observed many times. The rearrangement uses TRBV5-8 and TRBJ2-3; TRBD2 aligns across 7 bases. CDR3 length equals 15 residues. V lost 1 base to trimming and J lost 5 bases; unmatched junction nucleotides: 7. From germline, CDR1 is SGHTS and CDR2 YDEGEE. CDR3 loop: CASSLMASGRDTQYF. In DNA form, the CDR3 reads TGTGCCAGCAGCTTGATGGCTAGCGGAAGAGATACGCAGTATTTT. The full variable domain, with the rest looked up from reference TRBV5-8 and TRBJ2-3, is EAGVTQSPTHLIKTRGQQATLRCSPISGHTSVYWYQQALGLGLQFLLWYDEGEERNRGNFPPRFSGRQFPNYSSELNVNALELEDSALYLCASSLMASGRDTQYFGPGTRLTVL.

This clonotype was counted at least ten times. V gene TRBV28 combines with J gene TRBJ2-7; a possible D gene is TRBD2 (5 bases). This CDR3 comprises 17 residues. Trimming took off 10 bases at V and 2 bases at J, with 27 bases between the two ends. The germline CDR1 and CDR2 sequences are MDHEN and SYDVKM. Here the CDR3 reads CATGSRAQSLTTYEQYF. CDR3 coding DNA: TGTGCCACCGGGTCGAGGGCACAGTCGCTTACCACCTACGAGCAGTACTTC. Complete variable domain (other parts from reference TRBV28 and TRBJ2-7): DVKVTQSSRYLVKRTGEKVFLECVQDMDHENMFWYRQDPGLGLRLIYFSYDVKMKEKGDIPEGYSVSREKKERFSLILESASTNQTSMYLCATGSRAQSLTTYEQYFGPGTRLTVT.

This clonotype has ten or more counts. The genes are TRBV3-1 and TRBJ1-2, with 11 positions matching TRBD1. Germline-derived CDR1 and CDR2 are LGHDT and YNNKEL (reference sequence). Germline trimming cut 7 bases from V and 6 bases from J; bases unmatched to any gene: 7. The CDR3 consists of 14 residues. CDR3 sequence (DNA): TGTGCCAGCAAGAGGACAGGGGGCGCCAATGGCTACACCTTC. Protein: CASKRTGGANGYTF.

This clonotype was found many times. V gene TRBV20-1 combines with J gene TRBJ1-1; D unclear. Germline V CDR1 and CDR2: DFQATT, SNEGSKA (reference sequence). Trimming shortened V by 7 bases and J by 5 bases, and 11 bases separated the two germline ends. The CDR3 runs to 11 residues. Here the CDR3 reads CSVLRGTEAFF. The CDR3 DNA sequence: TGCAGTGTGTTAAGAGGGACTGAAGCTTTCTTT.

This clonotype was recorded many times. The rearrangement joins TRBV28 to TRBJ2-2; 10 bases align to TRBD2. CDR3 length: 18 residues. Trimming at V came to 6 bases and at J to 2 bases, leaving 12 bases not matched to a gene. Germline values: CDR1 MDHEN, CDR2 SYDVKM. The chain's CDR3 is CASSRSLAGDFNTGELFF. In nucleotides, the CDR3 is TGTGCCAGCAGCCGATCCCTAGCGGGAGACTTTAACACCGGGGAGCTGTTTTTT.

J is TRBJ2-3 and V is TRBV5-4, with 16 bases aligning to TRBD2. V was pared by 4 bases and J by 3 bases, with 11 bases of the junction left unmatched. The CDR3 contains 19 residues. Germline-derived CDR1 and CDR2 are SGHNT and YYREEE (reference sequence). The CDR3 DNA reads as TGTGCCAGCAGCGCCGCCGGGACTAGCGGGGGGGGGGGAACAGATACGCAGTATTTT. Protein product: CASSAAGTSGGGGTDTQYF.

Many counts were recorded for this clonotype. The chain uses TRBV27 and TRBJ2-3; either TRBD1 or TRBD2 may supply D (5 bases each). The CDR3 is 15 residues long. Germline-derived CDR1 and CDR2 are MNHEY and SMNVEV (reference sequence). Trimming removed 7 bases at V and 2 bases at J, with 16 bases between. The chain's CDR3 is CASTPPGATTDTQYF. The CDR3 DNA reads as TGTGCCAGCACTCCCCCCGGGGCGACCACAGATACGCAGTATTTT.

This clonotype showed up many times. The rearrangement uses TRBV10-3 and TRBJ2-5, with 8 bases that match TRBD2. The J segment lost 3 bases and the V segment lost 4 bases, leaving 7 bases of the junction unmatched. CDR1 is ENHRY, CDR2 SYGVKD, per germline. There are 15 residues in the CDR3. The CDR3, as DNA: TGTGCCATCAGTGTCGGGGCGGGGGGTGAAGAGACCCAGTACTTC. Its protein is CAISVGAGGEETQYF.

This clonotype was observed at least ten times. J is TRBJ1-1 and V is TRBV6-5; D call uncertain. This CDR3 spans 14 amino acids. Germline V gene sequence: CDR1 MNHEY, CDR2 SVGAGI. Trimming pared 4 bases from V and 4 bases from J, leaving 13 bases between. As DNA, the CDR3 is TGTGCCAGCAGTTCCCCGCCGACCGTCACTGAAGCTTTCTTT. Translation: CASSSPPTVTEAFF.

This clonotype was detected ten times or more. V usage is TRBV12-3 or TRBV12-4 and J usage is TRBJ1-6, with a tentative D call TRBD1 (5 bases). CDR3 size: 13 residues. V was trimmed by 5 bases and J by 8 bases, leaving 10 bases between them. For the CDR3, the DNA is TGTGCCAGCAGTCGATCAGGGTATTCACCCCTCCACTTT. Encoded protein: CASSRSGYSPLHF.

This clonotype was detected a few times. The rearrangement joins TRBV5-5 to TRBJ2-7; unclear D gene. Trimming shortened V by 4 bases and J by 0 bases, and 11 bases separated the two germline ends. The CDR3 runs to 14 residues. Germline V gives CDR1 SGHKS, CDR2 YYEKEE (reference sequence). CDR3 region: CASSMDGSSYEQYF. The CDR3 nucleotides are TGTGCCAGCAGCATGGACGGAAGCTCCTACGAGCAGTACTTC.

This clonotype was seen many times. This chain links TRBV7-2 with TRBJ1-5; D possibly corresponds to TRBD1 (6 bases). The CDR3 totals 15 residues. Trimming cost V 1 base and J 0 bases, with 7 bases left between them. In germline, CDR1 is SGHTA, CDR2 FQGNSA. The CDR3 DNA reads as TGTGCCAGCAGCTTAGGGACAGTTAGCAATCAGCCCCAGCATTTT. Its protein product is CASSLGTVSNQPQHF.

In this sample, this clonotype turned up many times. The rearrangement joins TRBV5-1 to TRBJ2-5; D uncertain. V was clipped by 4 bases and J by 9 bases, with 10 bases between them. The CDR3 consists of 11 residues. The germline V gene has CDR1 SGHRS and CDR2 YFSETQ. CDR3 DNA sequence: TGCGCCAGCAGCCTAGACATGGCCCAGTACTTC. Its translation is CASSLDMAQYF.

The sample holds many counts of this clonotype. The rearrangement uses TRBV29-1 and TRBJ2-1; 8 bases match TRBD2. CDR3 length: 16 amino acids. Germline values: CDR1 SQVTM, CDR2 ANQGSEA. The V gene end was trimmed by 1 base and the J gene end by 9 bases; junction bases not matched to a gene: 14. The CDR3 DNA follows: TGCAGCGTTGAAGGTCCGCCGGGGCGGGGGGCGGGTGAGCAGTTCTTC. This encodes CSVEGPPGRGAGEQFF.

This clonotype has ten or more counts. The rearrangement uses TRBV7-3 and TRBJ2-7, with 8 bases matching TRBD1. The CDR3 is made up of 15 amino acids. The V and J ends lost 2 bases and 3 bases, in that order; junction bases with no gene match: 6. CDR1 and CDR2 from the germline V gene are SGHTA and FQGTGA. The CDR3 here is CASSLSAGGYYEQYF. The CDR3 DNA follows: TGTGCCAGCAGCTTATCGGCAGGGGGCTACTACGAGCAGTACTTC. The complete variable domain, with remaining parts taken from reference TRBV7-3 and TRBJ2-7, reads GAGVSQTPSNKVTEKGKYVELRCDPISGHTALYWYRQSLGQGPEFLIYFQGTGAADDSGLPNDRFFAVRPEGSVSTLKIQRTERGDSAVYLCASSLSAGGYYEQYFGPGTRLTVT.

To note about this clonotype: At one of its ends the junction is not consistent with the germline gene, which may arise from a read error. The V call is TRBV7-9, the J call TRBJ2-2; tentatively, D is TRBD2 (6 bases). The germline V gene has CDR1 SEHNR and CDR2 FQNEAQ (reference sequence). The CDR3 sequence is 14 residues long. The CDR3 loop is CASSSGVSTGGLFF. The CDR3 nucleotides are TGTGCCAGCAGCTCAGGAGTGTCCACCGGGGGGCTGTTTTTT.

This clonotype was recorded many times. This sequence joins TRBV2 and TRBJ1-2; no definite D call. Trimming took off 5 bases at V and 6 bases at J, with 13 bases between the two ends. The germline gives CDR1 SNHLY, CDR2 FYNNEI. The CDR3 is 13 residues long. CDR3 amino acids: CASSTRVRHGYTF. DNA for the CDR3: TGTGCCAGCAGTACTAGGGTTCGCCATGGCTACACCTTC.

This clonotype was found a few times. The chain couples TRBV7-8 to TRBJ1-1, with D uncertain. Trimming stripped 5 bases from V and 4 bases from J, with 5 bases between. Germline-derived CDR1 and CDR2 are SGHVS and FQNEAQ. The CDR3 sequence is 11 residues long. The CDR3 DNA is TGTGCCAGCAGCGGTTCCACTGAAGCTTTCTTT. Encoded protein: CASSGSTEAFF. The whole variable domain, filled in from reference TRBV7-8 and TRBJ1-1, reads GAGVSQSPRYKVAKRGQDVALRCDPISGHVSLFWYQQALGQGPEFLTYFQNEAQLDKSGLPSDRFFAERPEGSVSTLKIQRTQQEDSAVYLCASSGSTEAFFGQGTRLTVV.

The table lists this clonotype with many counts. This chain connects TRBV28 to TRBJ1-3; D is unclear. The CDR3 is made up of 21 amino acids. Germline lookup yields CDR1 MDHEN and CDR2 SYDVKM. The ends were cut back, 7 bases at V and 1 base at J, with 32 bases in the middle. CDR3 sequence: CASNKSPLRTPTLLSGNTIYF. The CDR3 nucleotides read TGTGCCAGCAATAAGAGCCCGCTACGGACCCCCACTCTACTATCTGGAAACACCATATATTTT.

This clonotype has at least ten counts. The rearrangement uses TRBV14 and TRBJ2-1; D not resolved. The V gene's germline CDR1 is SGHDN and CDR2 FVKESK. The V gene lost 5 bases and the J gene lost 1 base, with 15 bases spanning the gap. The CDR3 is made up of 16 amino acids. CDR3 in DNA: TGTGCCAGCAGCTTCCGTCGGACGAAGTCCTACAATGAGCAGTTCTTC. Translation: CASSFRRTKSYNEQFF. The entire variable domain, with the rest obtained from reference TRBV14 and TRBJ2-1, is as follows: EAGVTQFPSHSVIEKGQTVTLRCDPISGHDNLYWYRRVMGKEIKFLLHFVKESKQDESGMPNNRFLAERTGGTYSTLKVQPAELEDSGVYFCASSFRRTKSYNEQFFGPGTRLTVL.

This clonotype was detected many times. The genes are TRBV5-1 and TRBJ1-4; D may be TRBD1 (6 bases). This CDR3 comprises 15 residues. CDR1 and CDR2 (germline): SGHRS, YFSETQ. With 0 bases removed from V and 3 bases from J, the gap between germline ends came to 9 bases. CDR3 in amino acids: CASSLGGGSNEKLFF. CDR3 sequence (DNA): TGCGCCAGCAGCTTGGGAGGGGGATCTAATGAAAAACTGTTTTTT.

The gene calls are TRBV29-1 and TRBJ2-5, with D possibly being TRBD1 (6 bases). The germline V and J ends were trimmed by 2 bases and 5 bases, with 9 bases remaining between them. This CDR3 contains 12 residues. Germline CDR1 SQVTM, CDR2 ANQGSEA. The CDR3 loop is CSVEMGAETQYF. For the CDR3, the DNA is TGCAGCGTTGAAATGGGGGCGGAGACCCAGTACTTC.

This clonotype has a count of ten or more. The V gene is TRBV20-1, the J gene TRBJ2-1, with TRBD2 matching over 9 bases. This CDR3 contains 15 residues. Germline V gene data show CDR1 as DFQATT and CDR2 as SNEGSKA (reference sequence). V shed 7 bases, J shed 6 bases, and the junction held 13 bases outside the gene matches. Here the CDR3 reads CSVSVGGGAGNEQFF. CDR3 nucleotides: TGCAGTGTGTCGGTTGGCGGGGGGGCGGGCAATGAGCAGTTCTTC.

There are a few counts of this clonotype. V is TRBV7-9 and J is TRBJ1-2, with D uncertain. Trimming pared 4 bases from V and 1 base from J, leaving 16 bases between. Germline CDR1 and CDR2: SEHNR and FQNEAQ (reference sequence). The CDR3 has 16 amino acids. The CDR3 here is CASSSLRVQRNYGYTF. The CDR3 coding sequence is TGTGCCAGCAGCTCCCTTCGGGTGCAGCGTAACTATGGCTACACCTTC.

There are many counts of this clonotype. J is TRBJ1-2 and V is TRBV20-1; a weak D match, TRBD1 (5 bases). There are 13 residues in the CDR3. Trimming took off 0 bases at V and 6 bases at J, with 11 bases between the two ends. CDR1 and CDR2 (germline): DFQATT, SNEGSKA (reference sequence). CDR3 region: CSARDRDRNGYTF. The CDR3 DNA follows: TGCAGTGCTAGAGACAGGGATAGGAATGGCTACACCTTC.

This clonotype was counted only a few times. This chain uses TRBV7-8 with TRBJ2-2; D is perhaps TRBD2 (7 bases). This CDR3 is built from 16 residues. Germline V gene lookup returns CDR1 SGHVS and CDR2 FQNEAQ. The V end lost 1 base, the J end lost 4 bases, and 13 bases lay between the germline ends. In DNA form, the CDR3 reads TGTGCCAGCAGCTTAGTGGGGGGGCTGGTCACCGGGGAGCTGTTTTTT. Translating it yields CASSLVGGLVTGELFF.